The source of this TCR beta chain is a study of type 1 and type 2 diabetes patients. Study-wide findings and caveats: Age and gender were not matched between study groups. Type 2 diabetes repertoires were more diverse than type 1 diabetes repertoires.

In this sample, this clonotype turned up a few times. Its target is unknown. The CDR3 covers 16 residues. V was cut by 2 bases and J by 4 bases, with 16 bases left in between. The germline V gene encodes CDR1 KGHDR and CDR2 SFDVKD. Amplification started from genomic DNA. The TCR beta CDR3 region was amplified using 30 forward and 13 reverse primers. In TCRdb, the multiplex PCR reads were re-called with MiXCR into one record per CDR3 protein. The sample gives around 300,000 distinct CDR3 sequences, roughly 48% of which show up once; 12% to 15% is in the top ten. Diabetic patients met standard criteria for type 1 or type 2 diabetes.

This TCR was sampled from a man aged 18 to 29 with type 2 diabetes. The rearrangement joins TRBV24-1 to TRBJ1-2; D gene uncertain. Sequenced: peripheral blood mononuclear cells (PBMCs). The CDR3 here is CATSDSADGAFYGYTF. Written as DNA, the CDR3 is TGTGCCACCAGTGATTCCGCGGACGGAGCGTTCTATGGCTACACCTTC.